Presented here are 22 T cell receptor beta chains from one specimen sequenced in a study of PD-1 blockade in classical Hodgkin lymphoma. Assay used: immunoSEQ multiplex PCR; TCRdb lists only in-frame clones, some missing. This table holds 11,000 to 15,000 clones, about 83% found once. Every patient was affected by relapse after autologous stem cell transplantation, while exposure to brentuximab vedotin was not uniform. Sequencing used peripheral blood mononuclear cells (PBMCs), obtained at baseline. These receptors originate from a human donor with classical Hodgkin lymphoma.

The chain uses TRBV7-2 and TRBJ1-2; 7 nucleotides line up with TRBD1. The germline V gene encodes CDR1 SGHTA and CDR2 FQGNSA. The CDR3 length is 13 residues. V dropped 0 bases and J dropped 9; count of bases not matched to a gene: 4. The CDR3 loop is CASSLAGQRSYTF. CDR3 bases: TGTGCCAGCAGCTTAGCGGGACAGCGTAGCTACACCTTC. The full variable domain, completed using reference TRBV7-2 and TRBJ1-2, is GAGVSQSPSNKVTEKGKDVELRCDPISGHTALYWYRQSLGQGLEFLIYFQGNSAPDKSGLPSDRFSAERTGGSVSTLTIQRTQQEDSAVYLCASSLAGQRSYTFGSGTRLTVV.

This clone has a single count. This chain links TRBV9 with TRBJ2-2; no clear D gene. CDR1 SGDLS and CDR2 YYNGEE come from the germline V gene. Trimming removed 2 bases from V and 3 bases from J, with 8 bases in between. The CDR3 is 14 amino acids. CDR3 in amino acids: CASSVTPDTGELFF. The DNA for the CDR3 is TGTGCCAGCAGCGTTACACCGGACACCGGGGAGCTGTTTTTT.

The chain combines TRBV25-1 with TRBJ1-1, with 9 bases lining up with TRBD1. The CDR3 consists of 13 residues. From germline, CDR1 is MGHDK and CDR2 SYGVNS. Trimming removed 7 bases from V and 3 bases from J; junction bases left unmatched: 3. This CDR3 is CASTRQGDTEAFF. CDR3 sequence (DNA): TGTGCCAGCACGCGACAGGGGGACACTGAAGCTTTCTTT.

The rearrangement joins TRBV19 to TRBJ2-7, with TRBD1 identical over 9 bases. The CDR3 sequence is 16 residues long. The germline gives CDR1 LNHDA, CDR2 SQIVND (reference sequence). Trimming removed 4 bases from V and 5 bases from J; junction bases left unmatched: 12. The CDR3 DNA reads as TGTGCCAGTAGTACCCCCCCCGGGACAGGGATGCACGAGCAGTACTTC. It is translated as CASSTPPGTGMHEQYF.

The J gene is TRBJ2-5, the V gene TRBV4-2, with D unclear. The germline V and J ends were trimmed by 2 bases and 1 base, with 5 bases remaining between them. CDR3 length: 13 residues. The germline gives CDR1 LGHNA, CDR2 YNFKEQ. The CDR3, as DNA: TGTGCCAGCAGCCAAAATTCCCAAGAGACCCAGTACTTC. This encodes CASSQNSQETQYF.

This clone was detected only a few times. The rearrangement joins TRBV11-2 to TRBJ2-2, with D tentatively TRBD2 (7 bases). Deletions cut 3 bases from V and 7 bases from J, with 15 bases between. The CDR3 has 15 residues. Germline-derived CDR1 and CDR2 are SGHAT and FQNNGV. CDR3: CASSFRGGALGELFF. The CDR3 bases are TGTGCCAGCAGCTTCCGTGGGGGGGCCCTCGGGGAGCTGTTTTTT.

V usage is TRBV4-1 and J usage is TRBJ1-4; 7 bases agree with TRBD1. Germline V gives CDR1 MGHRA, CDR2 YSYEKL. The J segment lost 1 base and the V segment lost 6 bases, leaving 2 bases of the junction unmatched. The CDR3 has 14 amino acids. Here the CDR3 reads CASRRTGTNEKLFF. As DNA, the CDR3 is TGCGCCAGCAGACGGACAGGAACTAATGAAAAACTGTTTTTT.

V gene TRBV27 combines with J gene TRBJ2-3, with TRBD2 matching 9 bases. With V trimmed by 5 bases and J by 6 bases, 6 bases remained unmatched. Germline V lookup: CDR1 MNHEY, CDR2 SMNVEV (reference sequence). This CDR3 contains 14 residues. CDR3 bases: TGTGCCAGCAGTCCGCGGGGGGGCTGGGATACGCAGTATTTT. Translation gives CASSPRGGWDTQYF.

This clone was found a few times. The V call is TRBV7-6, the J call TRBJ2-5; 7 positions match TRBD2. CDR3 length: 14 residues. Unmatched junction bases numbered 5, after V lost 2 bases and J lost 5 bases. Germline CDR1 and CDR2: SGHVS and FNYEAQ. The CDR3 DNA sequence: TGTGCCAGCAGCTTAACAGCGGGGATGGAGACCCAGTACTTC. It yields the protein CASSLTAGMETQYF.

The rearrangement joins TRBV25-1 to TRBJ2-5; D may be TRBD1 or TRBD2 (5 bases each). Germline V gene lookup returns CDR1 MGHDK and CDR2 SYGVNS. V lost 1 base, J lost 8 bases, and 17 bases lay in between. This CDR3 spans 15 amino acids. The CDR3 spells CASSEWGSPVGTQYF. The CDR3, as DNA: TGTGCCAGCAGTGAATGGGGGAGTCCAGTGGGAACCCAGTACTTC.

This sequence joins TRBV5-6 and TRBJ2-2; the D gene is possibly TRBD1 (5 bases). V was clipped by 0 bases and J by 4 bases, with 16 bases between them. Germline V gene sequence: CDR1 SGHDT, CDR2 YYEEEE. CDR3 length equals 17 residues. CDR3 in amino acids: CASSLAWGLGGTGELFF. CDR3 sequence (DNA): TGTGCCAGCAGCTTGGCCTGGGGCCTGGGTGGCACCGGGGAGCTGTTTTTT.

The V call is TRBV5-5, the J call TRBJ1-1; the D is unclear. V lost 2 bases to trimming and J lost 1 base, with 18 bases between them. CDR1 is SGHKS, CDR2 YYEKEE, per germline (reference sequence). The CDR3 runs 17 residues. CDR3 coding DNA: TGTGCCAGCAGCTTCAATCCCGCAACGGGGTCGAACACTGAAGCTTTCTTT. This codes for CASSFNPATGSNTEAFF.

The sample holds one count of this clone. The rearrangement links TRBV2 to TRBJ2-2, with D hard to call. The V gene's germline CDR1 is SNHLY and CDR2 FYNNEI. Between the trimmed V and J ends, which lost 9 bases and 0 bases, there was a span of 11 bases. The CDR3 runs 14 residues. The chain's CDR3 is CASIGRTNTGELFF. CDR3 bases: TGTGCCAGTATCGGACGAACGAACACCGGGGAGCTGTTTTTT.

This clone showed up just a few times. The chain employs TRBV10-3 and TRBJ2-3; TRBD2 aligns across 7 bases. The CDR3 covers 15 residues. The V and J ends lost 0 bases and 4 bases, in that order; junction bases with no gene match: 4. Germline assignment: CDR1 ENHRY and CDR2 SYGVKD. The CDR3 sequence: CAISESSAGADTQYF. The DNA for the CDR3 is TGTGCCATCAGTGAGTCCTCTGCGGGGGCAGATACGCAGTATTTT.

The CDR3, as DNA: TGCGCCAGCAGCCAGGGACTAGCGGGGGTTGGGGAGCTGTTTTTT. It is translated as CASSQGLAGVGELFF. The V and J genes are TRBV4-3 and TRBJ2-2, with TRBD2 matching 14 bases. CDR1 is LGHNA and CDR2 is YSLEER in the germline V gene. The CDR3 runs 15 residues. V lost 3 bases and J lost 8; bases outside the gene matches: 2.

The chain carries TRBV27 and TRBJ1-2; D gene unclear. Germline loops: CDR1 MNHEY, CDR2 SMNVEV (reference sequence). The CDR3 covers 13 residues. Trimming shortened V by 3 bases and J by 2 bases, and 7 bases separated the two germline ends. DNA for the CDR3: TGTGCCAGCAGTTTTTTGAAAAACTATGGCTACACCTTC. It specifies CASSFLKNYGYTF.

This chain uses TRBV27 with TRBJ1-2, with 7 bases identical to TRBD1. This CDR3 spans 13 amino acids. CDR1 and CDR2 from the germline V gene are MNHEY and SMNVEV (reference sequence). After removal of 5 bases from V and 4 bases from J, the junction contained 4 bases not matched to a gene. CDR3 in DNA: TGTGCCAGCAGTCTCGACAGGGCCTATGGCTACACCTTC. Its protein product is CASSLDRAYGYTF.

The chain has TRBV7-9 and TRBJ2-3; 9 positions agree with TRBD1. The CDR3 has 17 residues. Trimming at V came to 1 base and at J to 4 bases, leaving 9 bases not matched to a gene. Germline V gene lookup returns CDR1 SEHNR and CDR2 FQNEAQ (reference sequence). Here the CDR3 reads CASSLGWDRERSDTQYF. As DNA, the CDR3 is TGTGCCAGCAGCTTAGGATGGGACAGGGAAAGGTCAGATACGCAGTATTTT.

The V call is TRBV28, the J call TRBJ2-6; D not resolved. The germline V gene has CDR1 MDHEN and CDR2 SYDVKM. The CDR3 is 16 amino acids. The V and J ends lost 4 bases and 0 bases respectively, with 10 bases between them. CDR3 nucleotides: TGTGCCAGCAGTTCGGACGGCAACTCTGGGGCCAACGTCCTGACTTTC. Translating it yields CASSSDGNSGANVLTF.

This chain joins TRBV19 and TRBJ2-2; D not resolved. Trimming took off 5 bases at V and 1 base at J, with 14 bases between the two ends. Germline V CDR1 and CDR2: LNHDA, SQIVND (reference sequence). There are 16 residues in the CDR3. The CDR3 DNA reads as TGTGCCAGTAGTCGCAATTATTATGTGAACACCGGGGAGCTGTTTTTT. It yields the protein CASSRNYYVNTGELFF.

The chain recombines TRBV9 with TRBJ2-3; 8 bases line up with TRBD2. Germline V lookup: CDR1 SGDLS, CDR2 YYNGEE. The CDR3 runs to 15 residues. The junction had 9 bases not matched to a gene; V was cut back by 6 bases and J by 3 bases. CDR3 nucleotides: TGTGCCAGCACTCAGAGCGGGGGTTGGACAGATACGCAGTATTTT. Translated: CASTQSGGWTDTQYF.

The J gene is TRBJ1-1, the V gene TRBV28; 8 nucleotides agree with TRBD1. The CDR3 is 16 residues long. Germline-derived CDR1 and CDR2 are MDHEN and SYDVKM. V dropped 4 bases and J dropped 4; count of bases not matched to a gene: 11. The CDR3 sequence: CASSSSGGARGTEAFF. The CDR3 DNA reads TGTGCCAGCAGTTCTTCAGGGGGCGCGAGAGGCACTGAAGCTTTCTTT.